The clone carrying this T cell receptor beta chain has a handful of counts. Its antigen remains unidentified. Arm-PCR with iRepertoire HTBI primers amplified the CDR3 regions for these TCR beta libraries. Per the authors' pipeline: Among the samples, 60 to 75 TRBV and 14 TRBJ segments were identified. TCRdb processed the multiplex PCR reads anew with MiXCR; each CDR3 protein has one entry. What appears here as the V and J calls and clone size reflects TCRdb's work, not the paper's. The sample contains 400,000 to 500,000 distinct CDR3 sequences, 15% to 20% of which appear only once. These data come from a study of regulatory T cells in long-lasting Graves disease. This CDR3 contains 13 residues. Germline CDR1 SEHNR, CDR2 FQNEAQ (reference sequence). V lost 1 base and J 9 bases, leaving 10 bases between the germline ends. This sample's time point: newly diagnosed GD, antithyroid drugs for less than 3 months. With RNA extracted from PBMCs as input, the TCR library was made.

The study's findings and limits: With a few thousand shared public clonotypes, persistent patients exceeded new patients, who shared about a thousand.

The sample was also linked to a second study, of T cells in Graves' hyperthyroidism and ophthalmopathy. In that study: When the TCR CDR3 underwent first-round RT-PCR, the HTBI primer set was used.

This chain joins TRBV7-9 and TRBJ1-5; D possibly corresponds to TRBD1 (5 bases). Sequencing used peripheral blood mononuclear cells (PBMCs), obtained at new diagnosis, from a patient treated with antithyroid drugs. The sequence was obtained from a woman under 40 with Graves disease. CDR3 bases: TGTGCCAGCAGCTTAGGAGGGACCGGGCCCCAGCATTTT. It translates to CASSLGGTGPQHF.